This T cell receptor (beta chain) was recorded in a study of blood T cell repertoires in COVID-19. Study as a whole: The analysed material was cDNA or gDNA that came from T cells, B-cell-depleted T cells, or PBMCs.

V lost 2 bases and J lost 3, with 12 bases in between. The CDR3 totals 15 residues. Per germline, CDR1 MNHNS and CDR2 SASEGT. TCRdb's table, derived via immunoSEQ multiplex PCR, lists solely in-frame clones and lacks some. The sample carries about 370,000 clones, approximately 88% recorded once. This chain links TRBV6-1 with TRBJ2-3; D might be TRBD2 (7 bases). The sequence came from a woman in her thirties with COVID-19, enrolled during active disease. The sequenced sample consisted of peripheral blood. Here the CDR3 reads CASSEFSGTTDTQYF. CDR3 nucleotide sequence: TGTGCCAGCAGTGAATTCAGCGGGACAACAGATACGCAGTATTTT.